This T cell receptor beta chain was documented in a study of cytomegalovirus exposure and HLA in healthy donors. Per germline, CDR1 MNHEY and CDR2 SMNVEV (reference sequence). With 2 bases clipped from V and 4 bases from J, the junction kept 4 bases outside the gene matches. This CDR3 is 14 amino acids long. This clone was counted only a few times. Its target is unknown. Study-wide results and limits: Later analysis placed DRB1 highest and HLA-C lowest in TCR association rates, which differed by HLA locus.

PCR involved 60 Vbeta and 13 Jbeta primers. Per the authors' pipeline: Later, tens of millions of unique TCR beta chains were counted in an analysis, and some 11 million of them were shared. This table comes from immunoSEQ multiplex PCR, and its TCRdb copy is limited to in-frame clones, with some not included. Clonal size and the V and J genes are those of that table, whereas D and trimming came from the DNA. The top ten clones hold 1.5% to 2% of a sample with 140,000 to 150,000 clones, nearly 10% of them seen once. The sequence came from a man aged 45-65 years in good health and CMV-seronegative. The sample was PBMCs. The gene calls are TRBV27 and TRBJ1-2; 7 bases map to TRBD1. The CDR3 spells CASSLTGESYGYTF. DNA for the CDR3: TGTGCCAGCAGTTTAACAGGGGAAAGCTATGGCTACACCTTC.